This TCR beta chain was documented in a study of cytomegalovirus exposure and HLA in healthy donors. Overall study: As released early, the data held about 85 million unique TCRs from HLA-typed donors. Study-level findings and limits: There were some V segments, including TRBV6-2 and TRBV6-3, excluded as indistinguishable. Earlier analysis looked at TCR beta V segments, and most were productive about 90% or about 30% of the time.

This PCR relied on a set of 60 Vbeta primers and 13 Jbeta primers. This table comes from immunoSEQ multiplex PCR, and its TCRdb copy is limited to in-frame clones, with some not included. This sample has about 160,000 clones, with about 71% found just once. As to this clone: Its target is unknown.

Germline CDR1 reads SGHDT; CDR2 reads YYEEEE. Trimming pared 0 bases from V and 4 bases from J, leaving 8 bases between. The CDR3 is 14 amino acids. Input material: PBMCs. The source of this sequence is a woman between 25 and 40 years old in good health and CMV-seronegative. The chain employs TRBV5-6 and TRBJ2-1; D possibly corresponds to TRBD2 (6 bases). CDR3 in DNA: TGTGCCAGCAGCTTGGTTGGAGGGTACAATGAGCAGTTCTTC. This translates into CASSLVGGYNEQFF.